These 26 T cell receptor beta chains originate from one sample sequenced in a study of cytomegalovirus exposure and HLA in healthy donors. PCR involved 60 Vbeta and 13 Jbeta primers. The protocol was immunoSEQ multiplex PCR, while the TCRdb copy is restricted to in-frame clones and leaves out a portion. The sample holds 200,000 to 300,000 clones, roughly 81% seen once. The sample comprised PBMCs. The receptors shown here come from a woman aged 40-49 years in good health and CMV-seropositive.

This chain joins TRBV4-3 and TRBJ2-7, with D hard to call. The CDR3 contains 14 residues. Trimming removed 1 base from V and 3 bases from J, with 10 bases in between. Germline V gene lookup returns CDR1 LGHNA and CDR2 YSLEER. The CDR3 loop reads CASSQAVLNYEQYF. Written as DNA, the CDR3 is TGCGCCAGCAGCCAAGCTGTCCTTAACTACGAGCAGTACTTC.

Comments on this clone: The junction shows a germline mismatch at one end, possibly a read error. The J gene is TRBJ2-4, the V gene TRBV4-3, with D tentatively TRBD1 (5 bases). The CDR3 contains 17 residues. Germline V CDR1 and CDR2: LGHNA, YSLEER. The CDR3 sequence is CASSQATGSLAKNSQYF. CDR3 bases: TGCGCCAGCAGCCAAGCTACAGGTTCGTTAGCCAAAAACAGTCAGTACTTC.

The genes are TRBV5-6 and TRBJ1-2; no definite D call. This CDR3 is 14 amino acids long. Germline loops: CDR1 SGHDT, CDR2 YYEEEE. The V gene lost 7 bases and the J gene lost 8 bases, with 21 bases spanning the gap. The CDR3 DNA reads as TGTGCCAGCGCCCTGGCCGGGAGCCCTAAAGGCTACACCTTC. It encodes CASALAGSPKGYTF.

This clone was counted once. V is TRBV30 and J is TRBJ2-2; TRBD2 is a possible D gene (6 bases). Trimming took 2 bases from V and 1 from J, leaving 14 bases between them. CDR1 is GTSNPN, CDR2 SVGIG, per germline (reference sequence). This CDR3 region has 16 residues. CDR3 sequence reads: CAWSPGLNLNTGELFF. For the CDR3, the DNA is TGTGCCTGGAGTCCGGGACTCAACCTGAACACCGGGGAGCTGTTTTTT.

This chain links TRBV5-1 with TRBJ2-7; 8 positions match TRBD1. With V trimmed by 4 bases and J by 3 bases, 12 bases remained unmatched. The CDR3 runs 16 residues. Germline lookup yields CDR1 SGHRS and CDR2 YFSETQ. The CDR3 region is CASSPRQGQALYEQYF. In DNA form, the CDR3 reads TGCGCCAGCAGCCCCCGTCAGGGACAGGCCCTCTACGAGCAGTACTTC.

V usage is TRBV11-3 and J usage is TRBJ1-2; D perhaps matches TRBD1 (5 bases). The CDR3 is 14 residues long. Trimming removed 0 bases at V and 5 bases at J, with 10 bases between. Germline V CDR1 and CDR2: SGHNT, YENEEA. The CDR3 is CASSLEGLGYGYTF. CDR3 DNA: TGTGCCAGCAGCTTAGAGGGACTCGGATATGGCTACACCTTC. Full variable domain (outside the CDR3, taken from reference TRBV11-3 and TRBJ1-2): EAGVVQSPRYKIIEKKQPVAFWCNPISGHNTLYWYLQNLGQGPELLIRYENEEAVDDSQLPKDRFSAERLKGVDSTLKIQPAELGDSAVYLCASSLEGLGYGYTFGSGTRLTVV.

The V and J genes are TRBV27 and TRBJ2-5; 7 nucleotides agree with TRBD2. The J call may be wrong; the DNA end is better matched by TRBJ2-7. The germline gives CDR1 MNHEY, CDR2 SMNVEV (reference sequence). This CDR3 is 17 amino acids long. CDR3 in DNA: TGTGCCAGCAGCTCCGGAGGGGAGGGGAGGAGGTTTTACGAGCAGTACTTC. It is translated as CASSSGGEGRRFYEQYF.

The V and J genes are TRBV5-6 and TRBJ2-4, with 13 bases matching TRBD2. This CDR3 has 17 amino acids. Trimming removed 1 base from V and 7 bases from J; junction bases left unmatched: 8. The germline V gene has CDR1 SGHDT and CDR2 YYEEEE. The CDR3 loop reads CASSLFSSLAGGNIQYF. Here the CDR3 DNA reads TGTGCCAGCAGCTTGTTTAGCTCACTAGCGGGGGGGAACATTCAGTACTTC. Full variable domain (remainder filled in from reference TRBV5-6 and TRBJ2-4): DAGVTQSPTHLIKTRGQQVTLRCSPKSGHDTVSWYQQALGQGPQFIFQYYEEEERQRGNFPDRFSGHQFPNYSSELNVNALLLGDSALYLCASSLFSSLAGGNIQYFGAGTRLSVL.

The CDR3 nucleotides are TGTGCCAGCAGTGAAACAGGGTGGGCTAATGAAAAACTGTTTTTT. Protein product: CASSETGWANEKLFF. V and J are TRBV25-1 and TRBJ1-4; the D gene is possibly TRBD1 (6 bases). The CDR3 contains 15 residues. V lost 2 bases and J 3 bases, leaving 10 bases between the germline ends. The germline V gene encodes CDR1 MGHDK and CDR2 SYGVNS.

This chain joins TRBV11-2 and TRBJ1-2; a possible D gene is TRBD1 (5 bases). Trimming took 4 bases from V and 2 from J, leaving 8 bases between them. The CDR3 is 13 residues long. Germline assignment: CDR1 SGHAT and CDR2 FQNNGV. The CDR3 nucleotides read TGTGCCAGCAGCTCCTCAGGGAACTATGGCTACACCTTC. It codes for CASSSSGNYGYTF.

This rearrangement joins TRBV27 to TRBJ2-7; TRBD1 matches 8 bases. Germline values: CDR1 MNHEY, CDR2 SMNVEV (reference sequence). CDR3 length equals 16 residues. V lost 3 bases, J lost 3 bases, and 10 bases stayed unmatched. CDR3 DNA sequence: TGTGCCAGCAGTTTTAGGACGGCAGGGGGCTTCTACGAGCAGTACTTC. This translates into CASSFRTAGGFYEQYF.

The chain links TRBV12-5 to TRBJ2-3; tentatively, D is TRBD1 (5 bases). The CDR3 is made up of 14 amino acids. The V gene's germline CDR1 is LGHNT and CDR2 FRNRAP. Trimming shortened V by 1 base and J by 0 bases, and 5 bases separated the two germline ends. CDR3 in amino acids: CASGLDRSTDTQYF. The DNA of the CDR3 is TGTGCTAGTGGTTTGGACAGGAGCACAGATACGCAGTATTTT.

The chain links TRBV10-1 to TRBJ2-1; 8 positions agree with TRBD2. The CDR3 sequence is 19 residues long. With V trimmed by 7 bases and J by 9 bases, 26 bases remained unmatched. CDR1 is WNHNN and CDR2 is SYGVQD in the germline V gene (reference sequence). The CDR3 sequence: CASKDRDGVPGTSYSEQFF. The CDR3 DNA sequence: TGCGCCAGCAAAGACCGGGACGGAGTGCCCGGGACTAGTTATAGTGAGCAGTTCTTC.

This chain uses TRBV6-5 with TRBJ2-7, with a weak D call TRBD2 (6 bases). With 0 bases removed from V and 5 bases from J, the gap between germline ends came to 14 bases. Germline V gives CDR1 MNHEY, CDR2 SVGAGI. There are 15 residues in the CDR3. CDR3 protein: CASSYSIRLDDEQYF. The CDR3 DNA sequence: TGTGCCAGCAGTTACTCAATTCGACTAGACGACGAGCAGTACTTC.

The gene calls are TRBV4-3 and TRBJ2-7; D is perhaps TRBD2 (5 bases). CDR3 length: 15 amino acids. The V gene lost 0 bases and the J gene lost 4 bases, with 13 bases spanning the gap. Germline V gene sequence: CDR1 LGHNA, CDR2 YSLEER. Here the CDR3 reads CASSQETGSGYEQYF. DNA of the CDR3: TGCGCCAGCAGCCAAGAGACGGGTTCGGGGTACGAGCAGTACTTC.

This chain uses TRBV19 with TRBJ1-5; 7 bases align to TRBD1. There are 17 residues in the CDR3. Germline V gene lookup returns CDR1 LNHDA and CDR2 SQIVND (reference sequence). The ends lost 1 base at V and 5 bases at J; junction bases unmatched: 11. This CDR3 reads CASSIVGDRAPYQPQHF. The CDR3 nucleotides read TGTGCCAGTAGTATAGTAGGAGACAGGGCCCCGTATCAGCCCCAGCATTTT.

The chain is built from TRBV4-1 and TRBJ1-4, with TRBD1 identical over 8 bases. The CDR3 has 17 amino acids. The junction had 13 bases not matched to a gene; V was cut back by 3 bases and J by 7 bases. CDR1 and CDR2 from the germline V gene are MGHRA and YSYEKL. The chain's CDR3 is CASSHAYTGTGSEKLFF. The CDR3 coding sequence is TGCGCCAGCAGCCACGCTTATACCGGGACAGGTTCTGAAAAACTGTTTTTT.

The CDR3 DNA reads as TGTGCCAGCAGCTCTTTAGGGAGGAACTATGGCTACACCTTC. Translated: CASSSLGRNYGYTF. This chain joins TRBV11-1 and TRBJ1-2, with no clear D. V was clipped by 4 bases and J by 2 bases, with 11 bases between them. The CDR3 is made up of 14 amino acids. Germline CDR1 reads SGHAT; CDR2 reads FQDESV (reference sequence).

CDR3 DNA sequence: TGTGCCAGCAGCCATGGACTAGCGGAAGAGACCCAGTACTTC. This encodes CASSHGLAEETQYF. The chain uses TRBV9 and TRBJ2-5; 10 bases align to TRBD2. The J segment lost 3 bases and the V segment lost 4 bases, leaving 3 bases of the junction unmatched. In germline, CDR1 is SGDLS, CDR2 YYNGEE. CDR3 length: 14 residues.

The CDR3 DNA is TGTGCCAGCAGGAAGGGGGAGACAGGGAAAGAGACCCAGTACTTC. Amino acids: CASRKGETGKETQYF. The chain joins TRBV2 to TRBJ2-5, with 7 bases that match TRBD1. CDR1 is SNHLY, CDR2 FYNNEI, per germline. V gave up 6 bases and J gave up 3 bases; unmatched junction bases: 10. The CDR3 consists of 15 residues.

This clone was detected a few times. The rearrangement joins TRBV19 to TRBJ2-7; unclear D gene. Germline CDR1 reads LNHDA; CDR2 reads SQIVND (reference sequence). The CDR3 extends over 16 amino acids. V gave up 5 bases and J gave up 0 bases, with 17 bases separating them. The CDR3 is CASSPRYAQHSYEQYF. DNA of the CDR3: TGTGCCAGTAGTCCCCGTTATGCACAGCACTCCTACGAGCAGTACTTC.

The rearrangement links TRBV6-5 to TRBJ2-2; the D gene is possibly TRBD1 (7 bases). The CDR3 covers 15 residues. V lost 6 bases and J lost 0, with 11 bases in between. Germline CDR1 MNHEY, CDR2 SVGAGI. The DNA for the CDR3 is TGTGCCAGCAGAGACAGGGAGGCGAACACCGGGGAGCTGTTTTTT. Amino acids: CASRDREANTGELFF.

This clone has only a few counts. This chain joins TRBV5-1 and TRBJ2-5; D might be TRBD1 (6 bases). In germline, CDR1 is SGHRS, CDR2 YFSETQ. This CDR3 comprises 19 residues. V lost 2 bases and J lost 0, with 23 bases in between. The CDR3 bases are TGCGCCAGCAGCTTAACGAACAGGGCCCAGGGTGGGGACCAAGAGACCCAGTACTTC. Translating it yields CASSLTNRAQGGDQETQYF.

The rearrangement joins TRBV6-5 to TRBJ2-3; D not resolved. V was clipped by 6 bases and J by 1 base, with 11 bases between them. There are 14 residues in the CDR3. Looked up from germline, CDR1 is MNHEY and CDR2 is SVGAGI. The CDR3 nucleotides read TGTGCCAGCAGGCCGACTTTGGGCACAGATACGCAGTATTTT. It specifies CASRPTLGTDTQYF.

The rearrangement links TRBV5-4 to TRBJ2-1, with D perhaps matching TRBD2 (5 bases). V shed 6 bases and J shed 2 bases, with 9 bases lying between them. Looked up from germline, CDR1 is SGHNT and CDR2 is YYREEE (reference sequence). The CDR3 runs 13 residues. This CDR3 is CASTSGAYNEQFF. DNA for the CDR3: TGTGCCAGCACCTCCGGGGCCTACAATGAGCAGTTCTTC.

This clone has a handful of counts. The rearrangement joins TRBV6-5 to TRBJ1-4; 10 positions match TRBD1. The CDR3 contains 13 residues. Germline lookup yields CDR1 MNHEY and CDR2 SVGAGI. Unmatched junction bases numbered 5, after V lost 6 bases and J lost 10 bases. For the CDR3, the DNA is TGTGCCAGCAGGACAGGGGGCGAAGGAAAACTGTTTTTT. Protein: CASRTGGEGKLFF.